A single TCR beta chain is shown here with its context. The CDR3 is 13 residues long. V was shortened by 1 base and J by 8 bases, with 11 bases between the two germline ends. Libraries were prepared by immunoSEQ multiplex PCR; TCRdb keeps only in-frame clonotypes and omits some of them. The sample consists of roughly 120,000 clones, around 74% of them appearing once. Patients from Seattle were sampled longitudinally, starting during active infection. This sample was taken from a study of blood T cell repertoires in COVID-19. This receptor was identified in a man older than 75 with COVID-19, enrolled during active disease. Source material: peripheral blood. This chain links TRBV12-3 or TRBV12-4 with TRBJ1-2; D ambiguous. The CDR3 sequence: CASSLDSPGGYTF. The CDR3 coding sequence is TGTGCCAGCAGTTTAGATAGTCCGGGGGGCTACACCTTC.